This note documents a single TCR beta chain sequence. The data originate from a study of shared clonotypes between healthy human individuals. On the study more broadly: CD4 naive cells filled three plates per donor, CD4 memory three, CD8 naive two and CD8 memory one.

Germline assignment: CDR1 SGHRS and CDR2 YFSETQ. CDR3 length: 16 residues. With 0 bases removed from V and 4 bases from J, the gap between germline ends came to 16 bases. Replicate PCRs for sorted subsets used around 190 ng DNA; this equaled tens of thousands of T cell genomes. Repertoires were generated with immunoSEQ multiplex PCR, while TCRdb's copy carries only in-frame clones and drops some. Among about 2.3 million clones listed, around 90% were seen once. The sequencing input was naive CD4+ T cells from PBMCs. Subset given: CD45RA+ positively selected. This receptor was obtained from a man younger than 35 in good health. Some clones in this sample may be carry-over from other donors' samples. V is TRBV5-1 and J is TRBJ1-1; D gene unclear. The CDR3 DNA reads TGCGCCAGCAGCTTGGACAGCCCCCCCTGGGGCACTGAAGCTTTCTTT. Protein: CASSLDSPPWGTEAFF.